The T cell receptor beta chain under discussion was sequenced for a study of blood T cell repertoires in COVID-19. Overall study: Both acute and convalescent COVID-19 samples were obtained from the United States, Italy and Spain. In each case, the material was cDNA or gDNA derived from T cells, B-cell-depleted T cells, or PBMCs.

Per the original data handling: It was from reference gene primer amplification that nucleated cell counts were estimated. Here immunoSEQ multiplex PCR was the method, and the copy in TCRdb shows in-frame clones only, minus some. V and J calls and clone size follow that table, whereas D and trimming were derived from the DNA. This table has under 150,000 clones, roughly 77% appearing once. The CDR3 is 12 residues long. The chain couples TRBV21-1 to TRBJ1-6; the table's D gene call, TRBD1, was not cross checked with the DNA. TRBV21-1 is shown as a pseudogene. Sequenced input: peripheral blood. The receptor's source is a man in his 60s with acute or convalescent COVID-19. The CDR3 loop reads CASRQGCSPLHF. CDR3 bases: TGTGCCAGCAGACAGGGTTGTTCACCCCTCCACTTT.